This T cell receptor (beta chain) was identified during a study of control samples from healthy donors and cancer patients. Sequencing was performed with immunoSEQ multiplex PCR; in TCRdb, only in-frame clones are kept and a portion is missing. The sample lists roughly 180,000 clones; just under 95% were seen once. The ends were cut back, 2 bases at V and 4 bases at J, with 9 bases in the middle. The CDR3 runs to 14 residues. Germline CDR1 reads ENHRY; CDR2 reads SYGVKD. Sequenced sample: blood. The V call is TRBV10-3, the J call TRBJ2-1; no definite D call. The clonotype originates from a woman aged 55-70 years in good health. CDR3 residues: CAISELADYNEQFF. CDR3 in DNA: TGTGCCATCAGTGAGCTGGCCGATTACAATGAGCAGTTCTTC.